The 11 T cell receptor beta chains in this list originate from one sample, sequenced in a study of shared clonotypes between healthy human individuals. Produced via immunoSEQ multiplex PCR; TCRdb's table is partial and in-frame only. Of nearly 1,000,000 clones listed, over 60% were seen once; the top ten hold over 1.3%. The material sequenced was memory CD4+ T cells sorted from blood. Documented subset: CD45RA-negative fraction. These receptor sequences come from a man younger than 30 in good health.

V gene TRBV5-4 combines with J gene TRBJ2-1; 14 bases are a match to TRBD2. Trimming removed 4 bases from V and 0 bases from J; junction bases left unmatched: 6. Germline loops: CDR1 SGHNT, CDR2 YYREEE (reference sequence). The CDR3 runs to 18 residues. CDR3 in amino acids: CASSPAGTSGSSYNEQFF. For the CDR3, the DNA is TGTGCCAGCAGCCCTGCCGGGACTAGCGGGAGCTCCTACAATGAGCAGTTCTTC.

The CDR3 DNA follows: TGTGCCAGCAGCCAAGGTGACAGCAGCAAAAACATTCAGTACTTC. Residues: CASSQGDSSKNIQYF. The rearrangement links TRBV5-4 to TRBJ2-4; D possibly corresponds to TRBD1 (5 bases). The CDR3 is made up of 15 amino acids. V was pared by 4 bases and J by 3 bases, with 14 bases between. The germline V gene has CDR1 SGHNT and CDR2 YYREEE (reference sequence).

Only a few counts were recorded for this clone. This same CDR3 is encoded by further DNA sequences in the sample. The rearrangement uses TRBV5-1 and TRBJ1-2, with D unresolved. The germline V gene has CDR1 SGHRS and CDR2 YFSETQ. V gave up 4 bases and J gave up 5 bases, with 9 bases separating them. The CDR3 has 12 amino acids. CDR3 in amino acids: CASSPDSYGYTF. CDR3 in DNA: TGCGCCAGCAGCCCCGATTCTTATGGCTACACCTTC.

This clone came up once. The genes are TRBV7-9 and TRBJ2-1; 7 bases match TRBD1. Trimming cost V 5 bases and J 3 bases; bases outside gene matches: 7. Per the germline V gene, CDR1 is SEHNR and CDR2 is FQNEAQ (reference sequence). The CDR3 is made up of 15 amino acids. CDR3 residues: CASSPGGSLYNEQFF. CDR3 DNA: TGTGCCAGCAGCCCAGGGGGTTCACTCTACAATGAGCAGTTCTTC.

The rearrangement uses TRBV10-3 and TRBJ1-1; D perhaps matches TRBD1 (5 bases). Germline CDR1 is ENHRY and CDR2 is SYGVKD. The V end was cut by 6 bases, the J end by 4 bases, with 15 bases between. The length of the CDR3 is 14 residues. The CDR3 here is CAISGNPGSTEAFF. The CDR3 coding sequence is TGTGCCATCAGCGGAAACCCAGGGAGCACTGAAGCTTTCTTT.

V gene TRBV7-9 combines with J gene TRBJ1-6; D possibly corresponds to TRBD1 (6 bases). Germline values: CDR1 SEHNR, CDR2 FQNEAQ (reference sequence). V was cut by 5 bases and J by 12 bases, with 20 bases left in between. The CDR3 extends over 15 amino acids. The CDR3 reads CASSRGPTRGLPLHF. CDR3 sequence (DNA): TGTGCCAGCAGCCGGGGGCCCACGAGGGGGTTACCCCTCCACTTT.

The chain is built from TRBV7-8 and TRBJ2-7; D possibly corresponds to TRBD2 (7 bases). CDR3 length equals 16 residues. In germline, CDR1 is SGHVS, CDR2 FQNEAQ. V shed 4 bases and J shed 1 base, with 17 bases lying between them. The CDR3 coding sequence is TGTGCCAGCAGCTCAGAGGGGGGGACTTTATCCTACGAGCAGTACTTC. It codes for CASSSEGGTLSYEQYF.

V gene TRBV7-6 combines with J gene TRBJ2-2; D may be TRBD2 (5 bases). This CDR3 comprises 13 residues. From germline, CDR1 is SGHVS and CDR2 FNYEAQ. With 7 bases removed from V and 5 bases from J, the gap between germline ends came to 11 bases. For the CDR3, the DNA is TGTGCCAGCACAAAAACGGGGACCGGGGAGCTGTTTTTT. It is translated as CASTKTGTGELFF.

This rearrangement joins TRBV5-4 to TRBJ2-1; TRBD2 matches 9 bases. The length of the CDR3 is 15 residues. Germline V lookup: CDR1 SGHNT, CDR2 YYREEE (reference sequence). J lost 6 bases, V lost 1 base, and 5 bases had no gene match. Here the CDR3 DNA reads TGTGCCAGCAGCTTGTCAAGCGGGGGGCGCAATGAGCAGTTCTTC. Protein product: CASSLSSGGRNEQFF.

The chain carries TRBV9 and TRBJ2-5; unclear D gene. CDR3 length equals 14 residues. Trimming took 0 bases from V and 1 from J, leaving 7 bases between them. Germline CDR1 reads SGDLS; CDR2 reads YYNGEE. CDR3 amino acids: CASSVAALQETQYF. For the CDR3, the DNA is TGTGCCAGCAGCGTAGCGGCCCTCCAAGAGACCCAGTACTTC.

As to this clone: The junction and the germline gene differ at one end; a read error may be behind it. The chain joins TRBV7-7 to TRBJ2-2, with D maybe TRBD2 (5 bases). This CDR3 comprises 15 residues. The germline CDR1 and CDR2 sequences are SSHAT and FNYEAQ (reference sequence). The DNA of the CDR3 is TGTGCTAGCAGAGAAAGGACTCAGAACACCGGGGAGCTGTTTTTT. This gives the protein CASRERTQNTGELFF.